These 10 T cell receptor beta chains were all obtained from the same sample, sequenced in a study of T cell responses to AZD1222 COVID-19 vaccine. Using immunoSEQ multiplex PCR, the repertoire was profiled, and TCRdb retains in-frame clones only, with some absent. The data contain 50,000 or so clones, about 88% of them singletons. The material was peripheral blood, obtained 28 days after the second AZD1222 dose. Receptors originate from an adult who received the AZD1222 COVID-19 vaccine.

The genes are TRBV7-2 and TRBJ2-1; D is unresolved. CDR1 is SGHTA and CDR2 is FQGNSA in the germline V gene. The V gene lost 0 bases and the J gene lost 2 bases, with 5 bases spanning the gap. The CDR3 covers 14 residues. The CDR3 DNA reads TGTGCCAGCAGCTTAGCGGGCGCCTACAATGAGCAGTTCTTC. This encodes CASSLAGAYNEQFF.

In DNA, the CDR3 is TGTGCCAGCAGCTGGGGACAGGGGAGTGTAGGCTACACCTTC. This translates into CASSWGQGSVGYTF. This chain uses TRBV5-4 with TRBJ1-2; 10 nucleotides agree with TRBD1. The CDR3 runs to 14 residues. Germline V gene sequence: CDR1 SGHNT, CDR2 YYREEE (reference sequence). After removal of 3 bases from V and 8 bases from J, the junction contained 7 bases not matched to a gene.

This chain joins TRBV5-5 and TRBJ2-5, with no clear D. The germline V gene encodes CDR1 SGHKS and CDR2 YYEKEE (reference sequence). This CDR3 spans 14 amino acids. V lost 2 bases and J lost 0, with 8 bases in between. Written as DNA, the CDR3 is TGTGCCAGCAGCTTCGGACGGTACCAAGAGACCCAGTACTTC. It yields the protein CASSFGRYQETQYF.

The rearrangement links TRBV6-2 or TRBV6-3 to TRBJ2-6; unclear D gene. CDR3 length equals 15 residues. Germline CDR1 MNHEY, CDR2 SVGEGT. V dropped 0 bases and J dropped 0 bases, with 3 bases sitting between them. Here the CDR3 DNA reads TGTGCCAGCAGTTACTCGGCCTCTGGGGCCAACGTCCTGACTTTC. Translation: CASSYSASGANVLTF.

For the CDR3, the DNA is TGTGCCAGCAGCCCTAGGGGACCCGACACAGATACGCAGTATTTT. This gives the protein CASSPRGPDTDTQYF. The V call is TRBV7-6, the J call TRBJ2-3; either TRBD1 or TRBD2 may supply D (5 bases each). In germline, CDR1 is SGHVS, CDR2 FNYEAQ. This CDR3 region has 15 residues. V lost 5 bases, J lost 2 bases, and 14 bases lay in between.

The chain couples TRBV9 to TRBJ1-2; D gene uncertain. Germline V gene data show CDR1 as SGDLS and CDR2 as YYNGEE. The V and J ends lost 0 bases and 2 bases respectively, with 14 bases between them. The CDR3 has 16 amino acids. The CDR3 protein is CASSVEAGSLNYGYTF. The CDR3 DNA follows: TGTGCCAGCAGCGTAGAAGCCGGAAGCCTCAACTATGGCTACACCTTC.

The chain carries TRBV7-8 and TRBJ1-3; tentatively, D is TRBD1 (5 bases). Trimming stripped 3 bases from V and 6 bases from J, with 15 bases between. Per germline, CDR1 SGHVS and CDR2 FQNEAQ. This CDR3 contains 15 residues. CDR3 nucleotide sequence: TGTGCCAGCAGCTTTTTGGGACGGACCCCAAACACCATATATTTT. Residues: CASSFLGRTPNTIYF.

The J gene is TRBJ1-3, the V gene TRBV5-1; a possible D gene is TRBD1 (5 bases). This CDR3 has 14 residues. The germline V gene has CDR1 SGHRS and CDR2 YFSETQ. Trimming removed 0 bases from V and 4 bases from J, with 8 bases in between. CDR3 amino acids: CASSLVGDGNTIYF. The CDR3 nucleotides read TGCGCCAGCAGCTTGGTGGGGGACGGAAACACCATATATTTT.

The sample holds one count of this clone. The chain combines TRBV28 with TRBJ1-5; D not resolved. The ends were cut back, 2 bases at V and 5 bases at J, with 13 bases in the middle. Germline lookup yields CDR1 MDHEN and CDR2 SYDVKM. The CDR3 totals 15 residues. CDR3 in DNA: TGTGCCAGCAGTTTAAAGACCCCTGGACATCAGCCCCAGCATTTT. This codes for CASSLKTPGHQPQHF.

The V gene is TRBV4-2, the J gene TRBJ2-7; D unclear. The CDR3 loop spans 16 amino acids. The germline gives CDR1 LGHNA, CDR2 YNFKEQ. Trimming removed 0 bases at V and 3 bases at J, with 15 bases between. In DNA form, the CDR3 reads TGTGCCAGCAGCCAAGAGGCGGCAGGCTCACTCTACGAGCAGTACTTC. Residues: CASSQEAAGSLYEQYF.